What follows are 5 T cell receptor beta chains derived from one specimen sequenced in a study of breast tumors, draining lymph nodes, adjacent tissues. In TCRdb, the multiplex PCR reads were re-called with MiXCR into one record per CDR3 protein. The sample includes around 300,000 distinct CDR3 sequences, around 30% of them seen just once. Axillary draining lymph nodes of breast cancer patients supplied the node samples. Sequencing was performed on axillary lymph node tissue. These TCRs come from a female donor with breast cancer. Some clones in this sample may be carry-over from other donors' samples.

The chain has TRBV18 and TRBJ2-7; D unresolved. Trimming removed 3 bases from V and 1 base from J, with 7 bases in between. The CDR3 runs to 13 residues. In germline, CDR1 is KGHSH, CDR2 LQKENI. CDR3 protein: CASSPLGSYEQYF. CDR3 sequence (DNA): TGTGCCAGCTCACCCCTGGGGTCCTACGAGCAGTACTTC.

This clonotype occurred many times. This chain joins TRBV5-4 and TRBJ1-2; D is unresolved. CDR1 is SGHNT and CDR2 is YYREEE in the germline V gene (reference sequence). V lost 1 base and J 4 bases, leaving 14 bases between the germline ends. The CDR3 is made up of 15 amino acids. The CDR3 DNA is TGTGCCAGCAGCTTGCTTGAACAGCGATTCTATGGCTACACCTTC. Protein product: CASSLLEQRFYGYTF.

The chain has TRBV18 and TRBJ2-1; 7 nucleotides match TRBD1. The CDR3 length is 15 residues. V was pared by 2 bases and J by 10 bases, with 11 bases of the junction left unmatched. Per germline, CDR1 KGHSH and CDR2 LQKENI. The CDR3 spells CASSPGRGSPTEQFF. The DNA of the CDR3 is TGTGCCAGCTCACCAGGCAGGGGGAGCCCAACCGAGCAGTTCTTC.

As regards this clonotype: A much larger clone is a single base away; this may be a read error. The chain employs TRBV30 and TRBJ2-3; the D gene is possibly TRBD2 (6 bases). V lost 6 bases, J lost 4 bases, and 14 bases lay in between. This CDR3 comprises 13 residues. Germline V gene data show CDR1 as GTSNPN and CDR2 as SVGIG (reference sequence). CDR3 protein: CACGTASADTQYF. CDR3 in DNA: TGTGCCTGTGGGACGGCTAGCGCAGATACGCAGTATTTT.

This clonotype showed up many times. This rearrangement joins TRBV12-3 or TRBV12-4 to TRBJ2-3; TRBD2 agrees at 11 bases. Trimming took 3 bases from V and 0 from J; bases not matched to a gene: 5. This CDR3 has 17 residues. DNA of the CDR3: TGTGCCAGCAGTTTTGGGACTAGCGGCTATAGCACAGATACGCAGTATTTT. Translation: CASSFGTSGYSTDTQYF.